What follows are 23 T cell receptor beta chains derived from one specimen sequenced in a study of T cell responses to AZD1222 COVID-19 vaccine. Measured with immunoSEQ multiplex PCR; TCRdb has only the in-frame clones, and not every one. The sample lists about 140,000 clones, nearly 95% occurring once. This sample comprised peripheral blood, obtained 28 days after the second AZD1222 dose. The receptors come from an adult who received the AZD1222 COVID-19 vaccine.

The rearrangement links TRBV5-6 to TRBJ1-1; D is uncertain. V was shortened by 0 bases and J by 1 base, with 7 bases between the two germline ends. Looked up from germline, CDR1 is SGHDT and CDR2 is YYEEEE. This CDR3 spans 14 amino acids. CDR3 in amino acids: CASSLDAGNTEAFF. DNA of the CDR3: TGTGCCAGCAGCTTGGACGCGGGGAACACTGAAGCTTTCTTT.

This sequence joins TRBV28 and TRBJ2-2; TRBD2 aligns across 13 bases. Trimming removed 5 bases from V and 3 bases from J; junction bases left unmatched: 6. This CDR3 comprises 17 residues. Germline CDR1 is MDHEN and CDR2 is SYDVKM. CDR3 nucleotides: TGTGCCAGCAGTAGGGGACTAGCGGGATCGCACACCGGGGAGCTGTTTTTT. Translation: CASSRGLAGSHTGELFF.

CDR3 sequence (DNA): TGTGCCGAGAAACAGGATCTCTCTGGAAACACCATATATTTT. It specifies CAEKQDLSGNTIYF. The genes are TRBV7-7 and TRBJ1-3, with TRBD1 as a possible D gene (5 bases). From germline, CDR1 is SSHAT and CDR2 FNYEAQ (reference sequence). V lost 11 bases to trimming and J lost 0 bases, with 14 bases between them. This CDR3 spans 14 amino acids.

This clone was recorded only once. V usage is TRBV12-5 and J usage is TRBJ1-1; D call uncertain. Trimming cost V 9 bases and J 2 bases, with 16 bases left between them. The CDR3 has 14 amino acids. Germline CDR1 is LGHNT and CDR2 is FRNRAP. The CDR3: CASESSGPNTEAFF. CDR3 DNA sequence: TGTGCTAGCGAATCTTCGGGTCCCAACACTGAAGCTTTCTTT.

This chain uses TRBV19 with TRBJ2-1; D gene uncertain. There are 11 residues in the CDR3. CDR1 and CDR2 (germline): LNHDA, SQIVND (reference sequence). The V end was cut by 7 bases, the J end by 7 bases, with 8 bases between. In DNA, the CDR3 is TGTGCCAGTATGGCTGGGAATGAGCAGTTCTTC. Its translation: CASMAGNEQFF.

V usage is TRBV7-3 and J usage is TRBJ2-2; 8 nucleotides line up with TRBD1. CDR3 length: 15 residues. Germline lookup yields CDR1 SGHTA and CDR2 FQGTGA. J was trimmed by 4 bases and V by 4 bases; bases with no gene match: 5. As DNA, the CDR3 is TGTGCCAGCAGCTCCATTACAGGGGGCACCGGGGAGCTGTTTTTT. Translation: CASSSITGGTGELFF.

V gene TRBV18 combines with J gene TRBJ1-2, with TRBD1 as a possible D gene (6 bases). V lost 2 bases and J lost 3, with 13 bases in between. The length of the CDR3 is 15 residues. The germline V gene encodes CDR1 KGHSH and CDR2 LQKENI. CDR3 amino acids: CASSPGSGADYGYTF. The CDR3 bases are TGTGCCAGCTCACCAGGATCAGGGGCGGACTATGGCTACACCTTC. The full variable domain, rest sourced from reference TRBV18 and TRBJ1-2, is NAGVMQNPRHLVRRRGQEARLRCSPMKGHSHVYWYRQLPEEGLKFMVYLQKENIIDESGMPKERFSAEFPKEGPSILRIQQVVRGDSAAYFCASSPGSGADYGYTFGSGTRLTVV.

The genes are TRBV28 and TRBJ1-4; the match to TRBD1 covers 7 bases. Germline trimming cut 8 bases from V and 7 bases from J; bases unmatched to any gene: 7. This CDR3 contains 13 residues. Germline V CDR1 and CDR2: MDHEN, SYDVKM. The CDR3 DNA reads as TGTGCCAGCCGGACAGGCAGTTCTGAAAAACTGTTTTTT. This translates into CASRTGSSEKLFF.

The chain carries TRBV24-1 and TRBJ2-3; 13 bases map to TRBD2. The germline V gene encodes CDR1 KGHDR and CDR2 SFDVKD. Germline trimming cut 12 bases from V and 7 bases from J; bases unmatched to any gene: 3. The CDR3 runs 12 residues. CDR3 amino acids: CASGTSGNTQYF. For the CDR3, the DNA is TGTGCCTCTGGGACTAGCGGGAATACGCAGTATTTT.

The V gene is TRBV29-1, the J gene TRBJ2-3, with 8 bases aligning to TRBD2. Per germline, CDR1 SQVTM and CDR2 ANQGSEA. J gave up 3 bases and V 4 bases, and 6 bases lay outside the gene matches. CDR3 length equals 14 residues. CDR3 sequence (DNA): TGCAGCGTTGCCCGCGGGAGGAGGACAGATACGCAGTATTTT. This translates into CSVARGRRTDTQYF.

The chain carries TRBV30 and TRBJ2-7, with D perhaps TRBD1 (5 bases). Germline V gene sequence: CDR1 GTSNPN, CDR2 SVGIG (reference sequence). The CDR3 has 12 amino acids. V was cut by 2 bases and J by 1 base, with 6 bases left in between. For the CDR3, the DNA is TGTGCCTGGAGTAGGGGATCCTACGAGCAGTACTTC. As protein: CAWSRGSYEQYF.

The chain employs TRBV6-5 and TRBJ1-1; D call uncertain. This CDR3 has 13 amino acids. V was cut by 6 bases and J by 0 bases, with 8 bases left in between. Germline lookup yields CDR1 MNHEY and CDR2 SVGAGI. CDR3 loop: CASRALVNTEAFF. CDR3 nucleotide sequence: TGTGCCAGCAGAGCCCTGGTGAACACTGAAGCTTTCTTT.

The chain couples TRBV30 to TRBJ2-2; D might be TRBD1 (6 bases). The CDR3 has 15 residues. With 1 base removed from V and 2 bases from J, the gap between germline ends came to 11 bases. The V gene's germline CDR1 is GTSNPN and CDR2 SVGIG (reference sequence). The CDR3 nucleotides read TGTGCCTGGAGTGGCACAGGGAAAAACACCGGGGAGCTGTTTTTT. It specifies CAWSGTGKNTGELFF.

As to this clone: The junction shows a germline mismatch at one end, possibly a read error. The chain uses TRBV20-1 and TRBJ2-7; 8 positions match TRBD2. Germline V gene data show CDR1 as DFQATT and CDR2 as SNEGSKA (reference sequence). CDR3 size: 14 residues. CDR3 protein: CSTSSLLAGYEQYF. In DNA, the CDR3 is TGCAGTACTAGTTCCCTTTTAGCGGGGTACGAGCAGTACTTC.

The rearrangement links TRBV30 to TRBJ2-7, with TRBD2 identical over 8 bases. With V trimmed by 4 bases and J by 2 bases, 10 bases remained unmatched. CDR3 length equals 15 residues. CDR1 is GTSNPN, CDR2 SVGIG, per germline (reference sequence). The CDR3 protein is CAWTTGGGTPYEQYF. CDR3 sequence (DNA): TGTGCCTGGACCACGGGGGGGGGAACCCCCTACGAGCAGTACTTC.

The chain couples TRBV10-2 to TRBJ2-7, with TRBD1 as a possible D gene (5 bases). The CDR3 length is 15 residues. From germline, CDR1 is WSHSY and CDR2 SAAADI. V lost 6 bases, J lost 3 bases, and 18 bases lay in between. CDR3 bases: TGCGCCAGCAGCCAAACCCTGGGGCCTGACTACGAGCAGTACTTC. Protein product: CASSQTLGPDYEQYF.

The genes are TRBV11-2 and TRBJ2-1; 10 bases align to TRBD2. Trimming took 5 bases from V and 5 from J; bases not matched to a gene: 12. Germline V CDR1 and CDR2: SGHAT, FQNNGV. The CDR3 extends over 17 amino acids. The CDR3 is CASSLPRELAGNNEQFF. Written as DNA, the CDR3 is TGTGCCAGCAGCCTGCCCCGGGAACTAGCGGGGAACAATGAGCAGTTCTTC.

This chain links TRBV5-1 with TRBJ1-6; D is unresolved. The CDR3 is 15 residues long. Trimming removed 4 bases at V and 9 bases at J, with 17 bases between. CDR1 is SGHRS, CDR2 YFSETQ, per germline. CDR3 bases: TGCGCCAGCAGCCGCTCGGGAAGGGATAGTTCACCCCTCCACTTT. It specifies CASSRSGRDSSPLHF.

The chain couples TRBV2 to TRBJ2-1, with D perhaps given as TRBD1 or TRBD2 (5 bases each). CDR3 length equals 15 residues. Trimming cost V 3 bases and J 6 bases, with 15 bases left between them. Germline CDR1 is SNHLY and CDR2 is FYNNEI. The CDR3 DNA follows: TGTGCCAGCAGTGAGGGGGTGGGGAAGGTCAATGAGCAGTTCTTC. Translating gives CASSEGVGKVNEQFF.

This chain links TRBV7-8 with TRBJ2-1, with 12 bases matching TRBD2. CDR1 is SGHVS, CDR2 FQNEAQ, per germline. The CDR3 totals 17 residues. V lost 2 bases to trimming and J lost 2 bases; unmatched junction nucleotides: 4. CDR3 DNA sequence: TGTGCCAGCAGCTTAAGAAGGACTAGCGGGGCCTACAATGAGCAGTTCTTC. As protein: CASSLRRTSGAYNEQFF.

The CDR3 sequence is CASSLGTHSYEQYF. The CDR3 bases are TGTGCCAGCAGCTTGGGGACACACTCCTACGAGCAGTACTTC. The chain is built from TRBV7-2 and TRBJ2-7; perhaps TRBD1 as D (6 bases). Germline V gives CDR1 SGHTA, CDR2 FQGNSA. The CDR3 has 14 residues. V lost 3 bases and J lost 0, with 9 bases in between.

V usage is TRBV5-1 and J usage is TRBJ2-1; TRBD1 agrees at 9 bases. Germline loops: CDR1 SGHRS, CDR2 YFSETQ. This CDR3 comprises 15 residues. J lost 2 bases, V lost 4 bases, and 4 bases had no gene match. The CDR3, as DNA: TGCGCCAGCAGCGTCACAGGGGGCACCTACAATGAGCAGTTCTTC. Protein: CASSVTGGTYNEQFF.

The chain carries TRBV28 and TRBJ1-2; tentative D call: TRBD1 (5 bases). V was trimmed by 2 bases and J by 5 bases, leaving 6 bases between them. CDR1 is MDHEN and CDR2 is SYDVKM in the germline V gene. CDR3 length equals 12 residues. CDR3 sequence reads: CASSLKGYGYTF. The CDR3 DNA reads as TGTGCCAGCAGTTTAAAGGGGTATGGCTACACCTTC.